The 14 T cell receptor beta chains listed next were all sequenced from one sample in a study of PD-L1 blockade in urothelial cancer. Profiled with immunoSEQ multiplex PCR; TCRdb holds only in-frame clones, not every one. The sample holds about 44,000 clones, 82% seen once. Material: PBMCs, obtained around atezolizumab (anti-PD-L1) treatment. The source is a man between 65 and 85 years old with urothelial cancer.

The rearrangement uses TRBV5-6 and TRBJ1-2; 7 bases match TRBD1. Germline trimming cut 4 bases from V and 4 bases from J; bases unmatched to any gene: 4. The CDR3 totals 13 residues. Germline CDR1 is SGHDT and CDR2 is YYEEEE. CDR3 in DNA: TGTGCCAGCAGCGGGGACAGCCCCTATGGCTACACCTTC. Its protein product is CASSGDSPYGYTF.

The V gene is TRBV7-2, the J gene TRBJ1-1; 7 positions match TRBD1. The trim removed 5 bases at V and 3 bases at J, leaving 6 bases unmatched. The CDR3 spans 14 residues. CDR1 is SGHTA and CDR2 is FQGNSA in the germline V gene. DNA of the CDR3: TGTGCCAGCAGCAACAGGGGTATGTACACTGAAGCTTTCTTT. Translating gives CASSNRGMYTEAFF.

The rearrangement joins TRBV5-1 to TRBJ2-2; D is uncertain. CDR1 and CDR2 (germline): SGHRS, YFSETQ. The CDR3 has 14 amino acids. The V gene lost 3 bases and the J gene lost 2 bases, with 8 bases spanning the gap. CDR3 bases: TGCGCCAGCAGCTCTCTACCTAACACCGGGGAGCTGTTTTTT. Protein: CASSSLPNTGELFF.

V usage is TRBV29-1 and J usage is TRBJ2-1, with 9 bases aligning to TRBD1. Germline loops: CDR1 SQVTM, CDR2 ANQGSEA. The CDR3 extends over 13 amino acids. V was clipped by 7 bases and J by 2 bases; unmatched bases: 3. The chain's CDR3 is CSGGQGTYNEQFF. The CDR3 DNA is TGCAGCGGGGGACAGGGTACCTACAATGAGCAGTTCTTC.

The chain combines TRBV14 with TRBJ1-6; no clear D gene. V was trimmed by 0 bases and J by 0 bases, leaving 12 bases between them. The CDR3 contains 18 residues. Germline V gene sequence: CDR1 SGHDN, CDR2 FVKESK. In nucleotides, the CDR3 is TGTGCCAGCAGCCAAGATGCCGGCGGGAGCTCCTATAATTCACCCCTCCACTTT. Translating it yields CASSQDAGGSSYNSPLHF.

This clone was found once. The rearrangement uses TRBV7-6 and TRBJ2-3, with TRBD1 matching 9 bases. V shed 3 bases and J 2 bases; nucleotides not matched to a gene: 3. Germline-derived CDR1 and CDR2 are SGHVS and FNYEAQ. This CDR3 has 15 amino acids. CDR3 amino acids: CASSFGTGFTDTQYF. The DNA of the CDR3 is TGTGCCAGCAGCTTTGGGACAGGGTTCACAGATACGCAGTATTTT.

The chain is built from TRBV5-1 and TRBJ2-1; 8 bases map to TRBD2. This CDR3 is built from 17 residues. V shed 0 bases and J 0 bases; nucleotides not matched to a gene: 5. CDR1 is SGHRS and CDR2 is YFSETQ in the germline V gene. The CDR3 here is CASSLAGSGTSYNEQFF. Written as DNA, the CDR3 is TGCGCCAGCAGCTTGGCGGGTAGCGGGACCTCCTACAATGAGCAGTTCTTC.

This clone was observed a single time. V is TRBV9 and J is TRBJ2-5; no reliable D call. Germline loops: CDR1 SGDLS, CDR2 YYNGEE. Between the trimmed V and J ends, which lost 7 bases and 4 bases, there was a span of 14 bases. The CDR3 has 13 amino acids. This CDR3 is CASADLNGETQYF. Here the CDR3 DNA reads TGTGCCAGCGCCGATCTAAATGGAGAGACCCAGTACTTC. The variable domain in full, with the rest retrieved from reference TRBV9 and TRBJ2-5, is DSGVTQTPKHLITATGQRVTLRCSPRSGDLSVYWYQQSLDQGLQFLIQYYNGEERAKGNILERFSAQQFPDLHSELNLSSLELGDSALYFCASADLNGETQYFGPGTRLLVL.

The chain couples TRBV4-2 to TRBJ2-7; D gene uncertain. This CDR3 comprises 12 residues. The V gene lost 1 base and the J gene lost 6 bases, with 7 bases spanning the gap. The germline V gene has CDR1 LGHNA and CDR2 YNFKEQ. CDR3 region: CASSQGSGEQYF. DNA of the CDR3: TGTGCCAGCAGCCAAGGGAGTGGCGAGCAGTACTTC.

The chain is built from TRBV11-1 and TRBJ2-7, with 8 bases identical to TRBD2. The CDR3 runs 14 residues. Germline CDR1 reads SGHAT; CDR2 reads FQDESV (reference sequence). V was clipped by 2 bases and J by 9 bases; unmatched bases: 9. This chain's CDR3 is CASSLFSSGRAQYF. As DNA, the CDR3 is TGTGCCAGCAGCTTATTTTCCAGCGGGAGAGCGCAGTACTTC.

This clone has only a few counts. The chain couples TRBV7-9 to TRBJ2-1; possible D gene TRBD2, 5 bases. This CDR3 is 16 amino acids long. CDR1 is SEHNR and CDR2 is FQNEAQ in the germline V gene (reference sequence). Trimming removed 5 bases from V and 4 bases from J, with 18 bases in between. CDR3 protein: CASSLGSGRWYNEQFF. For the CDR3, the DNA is TGTGCCAGCAGCCTAGGATCGGGGAGATGGTACAATGAGCAGTTCTTC.

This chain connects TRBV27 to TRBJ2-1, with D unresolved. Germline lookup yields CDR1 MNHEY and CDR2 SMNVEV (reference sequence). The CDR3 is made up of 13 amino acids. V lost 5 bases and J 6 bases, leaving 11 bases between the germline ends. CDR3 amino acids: CASSRGSPNEQFF. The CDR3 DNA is TGTGCCAGCAGTCGAGGATCCCCCAATGAGCAGTTCTTC.

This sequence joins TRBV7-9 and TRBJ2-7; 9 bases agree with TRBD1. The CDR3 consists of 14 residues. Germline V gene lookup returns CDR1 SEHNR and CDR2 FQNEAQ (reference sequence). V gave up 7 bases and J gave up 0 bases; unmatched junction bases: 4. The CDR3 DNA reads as TGTGCCAGCACAGGGACAGGGAGCTCCTACGAGCAGTACTTC. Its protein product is CASTGTGSSYEQYF.

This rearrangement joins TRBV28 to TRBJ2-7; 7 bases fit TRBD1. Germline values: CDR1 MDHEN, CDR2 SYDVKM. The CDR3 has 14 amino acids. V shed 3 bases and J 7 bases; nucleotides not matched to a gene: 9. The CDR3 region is CASSLIGQAEEQYF. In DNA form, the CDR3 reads TGTGCCAGCAGTTTGATTGGACAGGCGGAGGAGCAGTACTTC. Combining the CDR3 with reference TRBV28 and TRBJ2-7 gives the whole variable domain DVKVTQSSRYLVKRTGEKVFLECVQDMDHENMFWYRQDPGLGLRLIYFSYDVKMKEKGDIPEGYSVSREKKERFSLILESASTNQTSMYLCASSLIGQAEEQYFGPGTRLTVT.